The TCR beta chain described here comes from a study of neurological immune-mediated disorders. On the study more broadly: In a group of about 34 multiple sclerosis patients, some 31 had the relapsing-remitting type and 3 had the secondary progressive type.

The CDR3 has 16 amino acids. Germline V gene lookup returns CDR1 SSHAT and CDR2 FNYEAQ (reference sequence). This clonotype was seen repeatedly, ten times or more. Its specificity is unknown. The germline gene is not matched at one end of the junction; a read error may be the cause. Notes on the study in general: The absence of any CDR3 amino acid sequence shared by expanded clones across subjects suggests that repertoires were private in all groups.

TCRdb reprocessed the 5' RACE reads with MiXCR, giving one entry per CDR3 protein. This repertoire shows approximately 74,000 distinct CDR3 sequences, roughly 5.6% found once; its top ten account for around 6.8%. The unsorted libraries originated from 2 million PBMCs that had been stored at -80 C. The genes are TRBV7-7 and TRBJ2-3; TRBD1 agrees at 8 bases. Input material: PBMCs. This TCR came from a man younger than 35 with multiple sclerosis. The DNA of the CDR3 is TGTGCTAGCAGCTTAGGCAGGGGGCGCGTGACAGATACGCAGTATTTT. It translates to CASSLGRGRVTDTQYF. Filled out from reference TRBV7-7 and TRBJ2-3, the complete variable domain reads GAGVSQSPRYKVTKRGQDVTLRCDPISSHATLYWYQQALGQGPEFLTYFNYEAQPDKSGLPSDRFSAERPEGSISTLTIQRTEQRDSAMYRCASSLGRGRVTDTQYFGPGTRLTVL.